These T cell receptor beta chains were read from a single sample in a study of post-analysis software for immune sequencing data. TCRdb called the PCR reads again in MiXCR, with one record for every CDR3 protein. The repertoire holds hundreds of thousands of distinct CDR3 sequences, with approximately 59% as singletons. Sequencing was done on a sample of blood. The receptor source for this set is a girl aged 2-10 years with multiple sclerosis. CDR3s include the opening cysteine and the closing phenylalanine or tryptophan. The order of the fields is clone size, J gene, D gene, V gene, CDR3 DNA, CDR3 protein. The D gene is left open where the match is weak. Rows give clone size only sometimes, using once, few, many, or a class for an expanded clone.

>NA|TRBJ1-6|NA|TRBV5-1
TGCGCCAGCAGCTTGGCCGCAGGGGCGAATTCACCCCTCCACTTT
CASSLAAGANSPLHF
>once|TRBJ2-5|NA|TRBV10-3
TGTGCCATCAGTGAGTCAGGGGTTGGTGAGCAGTACTTC
CAISESGVGEQYF
>NA|TRBJ2-3|TRBD2|TRBV18
TGTGCCAGCTCAATTTTAGCGGGGCGCACAGATACGCAGTATTTT
CASSILAGRTDTQYF
>NA|TRBJ2-1|TRBD1|TRBV20-1
TGCAGTGCTAGAGGCGACCTGGGACAGGGGTTTCAAAATGAGCAGTTCTTC
CSARGDLGQGFQNEQFF
>NA|TRBJ2-7|NA|TRBV19
TGTGCCAGTAGCATGGAGGGGTACGAGCAGTACTTC
CASSMEGYEQYF
>NA|TRBJ2-1|NA|TRBV29-1
TGCAGCGTTGAAGATCGGAACAGGCGGGCCCTGGATGAGCAGTTCTTC
CSVEDRNRRALDEQFF
>NA|TRBJ1-5|TRBD1|TRBV2
TGTGCCAGCAGTGAGGGACAGGGGCACAATCAGCCCCAGCATTTT
CASSEGQGHNQPQHF
>NA|TRBJ2-3|TRBD2|TRBV7-2
TGTGCCAGCAGCTTAGCCCCGGGAGGGCCATCAGATACGCAGTATTTT
CASSLAPGGPSDTQYF
>few|TRBJ2-3|NA|TRBV6-1
TGTGCCAGCAGTGAAATAGGCCGTACGGATACGCAGTATTTT
CASSEIGRTDTQYF
>once|TRBJ2-7|TRBD2|TRBV5-1
TGCGCCAGCAGCGGCTGGGGGGGACTAGGAGGCGAGCAGTACTTC
CASSGWGGLGGEQYF
>NA|TRBJ2-5|NA|TRBV6-1
TGTGCCAGCATTGACGGGATCGTCCGGGAGACCCAGTACTTC
CASIDGIVRETQYF
>NA|TRBJ2-6|TRBD1|TRBV6-6
TGTGCCAGCCAGGTGGGACAGGGGGCCTCTGGGGCCAACGTCCTGACTTTC
CASQVGQGASGANVLTF
>NA|TRBJ2-1|TRBD2|TRBV10-3
TGTGCCATCAGTGAGTCGACTAGCGAAATCCTAAATGAGCAGTTCTTC
CAISESTSEILNEQFF
>NA|TRBJ2-5|NA|TRBV12-3/TRBV12-4
TGTGCCAGCAGTTTCCCCAGGGGGACCCAGTACTTC
CASSFPRGTQYF
>few|TRBJ2-7|TRBD1|TRBV20-1
TGCAGTGCTAGGTGGGACAGGGGCCCCAAATTTTACGAGCAGTACTTC
CSARWDRGPKFYEQYF
>few|TRBJ2-7|TRBD1|TRBV10-2
TGCGCCAGCAGTGACCGAGGACAGGGGGCCTACGAGCAGTACTTC
CASSDRGQGAYEQYF
>NA|TRBJ2-7|TRBD1|TRBV6-5
TGTGCCAGCAGCGCCCCGGGACAGGGGTACGAGCAGTACTTC
CASSAPGQGYEQYF
>NA|TRBJ2-5|TRBD2|TRBV20-1
TGCAGTGCAAGTCCGGGACTAGCGCAGGAGACCCAGTACTTC
CSASPGLAQETQYF
>NA|TRBJ2-3|NA|TRBV20-1
TGCAGTGCTAGTCGGGGTCCCCAGGGGGGAGGTAGCACAGATACGCAGTATTTT
CSASRGPQGGGSTDTQYF
>NA|TRBJ2-1|NA|TRBV15
TGTGCCACCAGCAGAGCCGTCAGGTCAGGCCAGGGTGAGCAGTTCTTC
CATSRAVRSGQGEQFF
>NA|TRBJ1-2|NA|TRBV12-3/TRBV12-4
TGTGCCAGCAGTTTTGGGGAGGTCTATGGCTACACCTTC
CASSFGEVYGYTF
>few|TRBJ2-3|TRBD2|TRBV6-4
TGTGCCAGCAGTGACCTAGCGGGAGGCCTTACAGATACGCAGTATTTT
CASSDLAGGLTDTQYF
>NA|TRBJ2-1|NA|TRBV7-2
TGTGCCAGCAGCTTAGACGTCAGACCCCAAGAGACCCAGTTCTTC
CASSLDVRPQETQFF
>NA|TRBJ2-1|TRBD2|TRBV12-3/TRBV12-4
TGTGCCAGCAGTTTCCCGGGGGGGATAAATGAGCAGTTCTTC
CASSFPGGINEQFF
>many|TRBJ2-1|NA|TRBV12-3/TRBV12-4
TGTGCCAGCAGTTCGCAGGGTAGCTCCTACAATGAGCAGTTCTTC
CASSSQGSSYNEQFF
>NA|TRBJ2-2|TRBD2|TRBV9
TGTGCCAGCAGCCCATGGGACTACCAGACCGGGGAGCTGTTTTTT
CASSPWDYQTGELFF
>few|TRBJ2-7|NA|TRBV10-3
TGTGCCATCAGTGCGACCCCCTACGAGCAGTACTTC
CAISATPYEQYF
>NA|TRBJ2-7|TRBD1|TRBV29-1
TGCAGCGTTGAAGTCGAGGACAGGGTATCCTACGAGCAGTACTTC
CSVEVEDRVSYEQYF
>NA|TRBJ2-1|TRBD2|TRBV10-3
TGTGCCATCAGTCAGACTAGCGGGGGGCCTAAGCACTCCTACAATGAGCAGTTCTTC
CAISQTSGGPKHSYNEQFF
>NA|TRBJ2-5|NA|TRBV29-1
TGCAGCACGGTGAGGGTGAGAGAGGAGACCCAGTACTTC
CSTVRVREETQYF
>few|TRBJ2-5|TRBD1|TRBV7-9
TGTGCCAGCAGCTTAGGAGACAGGGTAAAAGAGACCCAGTACTTC
CASSLGDRVKETQYF
>NA|TRBJ2-4|TRBD1|TRBV5-1
TGCGCCAGCAGCTTGGGGGGACAGTATACCTTACTAGCCAAAAACATTCAGTACTTC
CASSLGGQYTLLAKNIQYF
>NA|TRBJ2-2|TRBD1|TRBV4-1
TGCGCCAGCAGCCAACTCGGACAGGGGGAGATCACCGGGGAGCTGTTTTTT
CASSQLGQGEITGELFF
>few|TRBJ1-1|NA|TRBV6-5
TGTGCCAGCAGTTTGTTCACGAACACTGAAGCTTTCTTT
CASSLFTNTEAFF
>NA|TRBJ2-7|TRBD2|TRBV2
TGTGCCGGCAGTGACATTGTGCTAGCGGGACAAACCTACGAGCAGTACTTC
CAGSDIVLAGQTYEQYF
>NA|TRBJ1-2|NA|TRBV21-1
TGTGCCAGCAGCCTCCTTCCCGGGACAGGGGGATGCGGCTACACCTTC
CASSLLPGTGGCGYTF
>NA|TRBJ1-1|NA|TRBV6-2/TRBV6-3
TGTGCCAGCAGTTTAAGACGATTGAACACTGAAGCTTTCTTT
CASSLRRLNTEAFF
>NA|TRBJ2-7|TRBD1|TRBV11-2
TGTGCCAGCAGCTTGGACAGGGAGTTCTACGAGCAGTACTTC
CASSLDREFYEQYF
>NA|TRBJ2-1|TRBD1|TRBV29-1
TGCAGCGCCGGACAGGGGTTTGAGCAGTTCTTC
CSAGQGFEQFF
>NA|TRBJ2-1|TRBD2|TRBV28
TGTGCCAGCCGACAGAGCGGGAATAATGAGCAGTTCTTC
CASRQSGNNEQFF
>NA|TRBJ2-1|NA|TRBV29-1
TGCAGCGTGGATACACAGGGCAATGAGCAGTTCTTC
CSVDTQGNEQFF
>once|TRBJ2-3|TRBD1|TRBV27
TGTGCCAGCAGTGATCATAAGGGGGCGCTGACGGCAGATACGCAGTATTTT
CASSDHKGALTADTQYF
>few|TRBJ1-2|TRBD1|TRBV10-1
TGCGCCAGCAGTGGGCTGACAGGGGCGAACTATGGCTACACCTTC
CASSGLTGANYGYTF
>few|TRBJ2-7|NA|TRBV20-1
TGCAGTGTTAGTAGCGCCCGCTCGGGTTACGAGCAGTACTTC
CSVSSARSGYEQYF
>NA|TRBJ2-7|TRBD2|TRBV5-1
TGCGCCAGCAGCCGGGGGGTAGGGGTTTCCTACGAGCAGTACTTC
CASSRGVGVSYEQYF
>NA|TRBJ2-3|NA|TRBV12-3/TRBV12-4
TGTGCCAGCAGTTTTGCCCAGATGAGAGCAGATACGCAGTATTTT
CASSFAQMRADTQYF
>NA|TRBJ2-1|TRBD1|TRBV7-3
TGTGCCAGCAGCCCTACCGGGACAGGTCACAATGAGCAGTTCTTC
CASSPTGTGHNEQFF
>NA|TRBJ2-5|TRBD1|TRBV20-1
TGCAGTGCTGTACGACAGGGAGTAGAGACCCAGTACTTC
CSAVRQGVETQYF
>NA|TRBJ2-3|NA|TRBV3-1
TGTGCCAGCAGCCAATTTGTGGAGATCACAGATACGCAGTATTTT
CASSQFVEITDTQYF
>NA|TRBJ2-1|NA|TRBV12-3/TRBV12-4
TGTGCCAGCAGTTTACCGCCTGGGCAGCAGTTCTTC
CASSLPPGQQFF